This T cell receptor beta chain came from a study of response to subunit inactivated influenza vaccine. This clonotype was counted once. The antigen remains unidentified. A junction boundary mismatches the germline segment, possibly from a read error. The V gene's germline CDR1 is MNHNS and CDR2 SASEGT. This CDR3 is 15 amino acids long. Study-wide findings and caveats: New T cells are recruited in small numbers by each seasonal influenza vaccination, according to the authors' suggestion.

Via MiXCR, TCRdb re-called the RT-PCR reads, giving one row per CDR3 protein. The table records 300,000 to 350,000 distinct CDR3 sequences, 20% to 25% of them present only once. The chain is built from TRBV6-1 and TRBJ1-1; 7 bases fit TRBD1. Sequencing was performed on PBMCs from blood, taken approximately 22 months after vaccination. The receptor comes from a man aged 50-75 years who received an inactivated influenza vaccine. This CDR3 reads CASIEGGAGNTEAFF. CDR3 nucleotides: TGTGCCAGCATTGAAGGGGGCGCTGGGAACACTGAAGCTTTCTTT.